Presented here are 9 T cell receptor beta chains from one specimen sequenced in a study of blood T cell repertoires in COVID-19. The protocol was immunoSEQ multiplex PCR, while the TCRdb copy is restricted to in-frame clones and leaves out a portion. The data hold 200,000 or so clones, with more than 85% observed a single time. Input material: peripheral blood. The receptor set was obtained from a man aged 55 to 70 with COVID-19, enrolled during active disease.

V is TRBV27 and J is TRBJ2-7; TRBD2 aligns across 9 bases. Germline V gene sequence: CDR1 MNHEY, CDR2 SMNVEV (reference sequence). J lost 2 bases, V lost 2 bases, and 4 bases had no gene match. The CDR3 has 15 residues. The CDR3 DNA follows: TGTGCCAGCAGTTTAACGACTAGCGGACCCTACGAGCAGTACTTC. Translation gives CASSLTTSGPYEQYF.

This clone was recorded once. This chain joins TRBV5-4 and TRBJ2-1, with 9 bases fitting TRBD1. V gave up 3 bases and J gave up 4 bases; unmatched junction bases: 8. This CDR3 spans 16 amino acids. Germline CDR1 reads SGHNT; CDR2 reads YYREEE (reference sequence). CDR3 sequence: CASSSDLGQGYNEQFF. CDR3 bases: TGTGCCAGCAGCTCTGATCTGGGACAGGGTTACAATGAGCAGTTCTTC.

The V gene is TRBV5-6, the J gene TRBJ2-2, with a possible D match to TRBD1 (6 bases). Germline assignment: CDR1 SGHDT and CDR2 YYEEEE. The CDR3 loop spans 14 amino acids. Trimming stripped 2 bases from V and 5 bases from J, with 10 bases between. The CDR3 here is CASSLRQGTGELFF. As DNA, the CDR3 is TGTGCCAGCAGCTTACGTCAGGGGACCGGGGAGCTGTTTTTT.

This clone was found once. The gene calls are TRBV30 and TRBJ1-5; D unresolved. This CDR3 is 15 amino acids long. Germline CDR1 and CDR2: GTSNPN and SVGIG (reference sequence). V lost 2 bases, J lost 0 bases, and 11 bases lay in between. CDR3 DNA: TGTGCCTGGAGTACCGCCGCCAGTAGCAATCAGCCCCAGCATTTT. It translates to CAWSTAASSNQPQHF. Complete variable domain (other parts from reference TRBV30 and TRBJ1-5): SQTIHQWPATLVQPVGSPLSLECTVEGTSNPNLYWYRQAAGRGLQLLFYSVGIGQISSEVPQNLSASRPQDRQFILSSKKLLLSDSGFYLCAWSTAASSNQPQHFGDGTRLSIL.

The V and J genes are TRBV5-1 and TRBJ1-3; no definite D call. Trimming cost V 5 bases and J 0 bases, with 15 bases left between them. CDR1 and CDR2 (germline): SGHRS, YFSETQ. The CDR3 is 16 amino acids. DNA for the CDR3: TGCGCCAGCAGTGGATCGGCAGGCCGCTCTGGAAACACCATATATTTT. Encoded protein: CASSGSAGRSGNTIYF.

The chain recombines TRBV3-1 (or the pseudogene TRBV3-2) with TRBJ2-7; 9 bases are a match to TRBD1. From germline, CDR1 is LGHDT and CDR2 YNNKEL (reference sequence). The CDR3 spans 15 residues. Trimming cost V 0 bases and J 6 bases; bases outside gene matches: 6. CDR3 nucleotide sequence: TGTGCCAGCAGCCAAGAGCCGGGACAGGGCGGCGAGCAGTACTTC. This encodes CASSQEPGQGGEQYF.

The chain links TRBV13 to TRBJ1-2; 10 bases agree with TRBD1. The CDR3 sequence is 14 residues long. CDR1 PRHDT and CDR2 FYEKMQ come from the germline V gene (reference sequence). Unmatched junction bases numbered 4, after V lost 4 bases and J lost 5 bases. The CDR3 DNA sequence: TGTGCCAGCAGCTCCCGGACAGGGGGGTATGGCTACACCTTC. This translates into CASSSRTGGYGYTF.

The rearrangement links TRBV7-9 to TRBJ2-2, with D maybe TRBD1 (6 bases). This CDR3 is built from 14 residues. Trimming pared 6 bases from V and 9 bases from J, leaving 17 bases between. Germline loops: CDR1 SEHNR, CDR2 FQNEAQ (reference sequence). The CDR3 loop reads CASSRDMPDRELFF. CDR3 sequence (DNA): TGTGCCAGCAGTCGGGACATGCCGGACCGGGAGCTGTTTTTT.

The V and J genes are TRBV19 and TRBJ1-1; 8 positions agree with TRBD1. The junction had 8 bases not matched to a gene; V was cut back by 6 bases and J by 5 bases. Germline CDR1 and CDR2: LNHDA and SQIVND (reference sequence). The CDR3 length is 14 residues. Here the CDR3 reads CASRPTQGGTEAFF. The CDR3 nucleotides are TGTGCCAGTAGACCAACACAGGGGGGAACTGAAGCTTTCTTT.